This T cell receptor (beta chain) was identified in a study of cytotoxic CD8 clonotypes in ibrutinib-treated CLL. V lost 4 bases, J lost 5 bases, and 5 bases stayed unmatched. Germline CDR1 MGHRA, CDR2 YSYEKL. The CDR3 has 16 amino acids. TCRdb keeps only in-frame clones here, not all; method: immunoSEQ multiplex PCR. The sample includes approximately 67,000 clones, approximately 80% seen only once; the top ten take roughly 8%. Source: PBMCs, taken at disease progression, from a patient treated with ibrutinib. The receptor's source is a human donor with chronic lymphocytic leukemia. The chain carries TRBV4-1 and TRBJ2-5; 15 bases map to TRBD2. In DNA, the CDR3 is TGCGCCAGCAGCCCAGGACTAGCGGGGGGGCCTGAGACCCAGTACTTC. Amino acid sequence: CASSPGLAGGPETQYF.